This T cell receptor beta chain comes out of a study of T cells after somatic rescue of genetic block. Sequencing used immunoSEQ multiplex PCR; TCRdb keeps in-frame clones, though not all of them. The sample consists of some 10,000 clones, 74% of them appearing once. In its sample, this clone was seen a few times. Sample: peripheral blood mononuclear cells (PBMCs). The sequence derives from a boy aged 5-17 years.

The CDR3 loop reads CASSAGGNTEAFF. In DNA, the CDR3 is TGTGCCAGTAGTGCCGGGGGGAACACTGAAGCTTTCTTT. The chain has TRBV19 and TRBJ1-1; the D gene is possibly TRBD1 (5 bases). CDR1 is LNHDA and CDR2 is SQIVND in the germline V gene (reference sequence). The CDR3 is 13 amino acids. V shed 5 bases and J shed 1 base, with 8 bases lying between them. Complete variable domain (other parts from reference TRBV19 and TRBJ1-1): DGGITQSPKYLFRKEGQNVTLSCEQNLNHDAMYWYRQDPGQGLRLIYYSQIVNDFQKGDIAEGYSVSREKKESFPLTVTSAQKNPTAFYLCASSAGGNTEAFFGQGTRLTVV.